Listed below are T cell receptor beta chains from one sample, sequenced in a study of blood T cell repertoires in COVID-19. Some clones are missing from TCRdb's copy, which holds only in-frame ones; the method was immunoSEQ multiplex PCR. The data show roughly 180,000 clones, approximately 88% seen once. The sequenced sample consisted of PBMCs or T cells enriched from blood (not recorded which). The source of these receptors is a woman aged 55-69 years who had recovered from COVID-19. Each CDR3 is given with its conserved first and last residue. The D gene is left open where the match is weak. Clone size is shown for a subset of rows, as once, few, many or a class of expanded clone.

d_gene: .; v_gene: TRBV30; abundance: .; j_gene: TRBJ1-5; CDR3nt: TGTGCCTGGAGTGGACAGTCGGTGGATCAGCCCCAGCATTTT; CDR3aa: CAWSGQSVDQPQHF
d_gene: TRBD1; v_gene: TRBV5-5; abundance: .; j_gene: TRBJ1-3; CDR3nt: TGTGCCAGCAGCTCGATCCGGCTGACAGGGACCTCTGGAAACACCATATATTTT; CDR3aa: CASSSIRLTGTSGNTIYF
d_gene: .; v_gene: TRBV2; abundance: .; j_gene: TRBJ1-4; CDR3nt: TGTGCCAGCGGGGCAGAGGATGAAAAACTGTTTTTT; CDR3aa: CASGAEDEKLFF
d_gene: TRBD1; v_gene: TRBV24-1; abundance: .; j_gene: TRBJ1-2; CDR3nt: TGTGCCACCAGTGACCCGTCTAAACAGGGGAACTATGGCTACACCTTC; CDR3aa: CATSDPSKQGNYGYTF
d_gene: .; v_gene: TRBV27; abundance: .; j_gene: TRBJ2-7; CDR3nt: TGTGCCAGCGGCCGCTACGAGCAGTACTTC; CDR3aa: CASGRYEQYF
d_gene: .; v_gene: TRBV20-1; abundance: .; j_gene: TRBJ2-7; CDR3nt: TGCAGTGCTAAGCTCTACGAGCAGTACTTC; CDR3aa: CSAKLYEQYF
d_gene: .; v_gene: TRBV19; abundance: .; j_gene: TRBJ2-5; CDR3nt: TGTGCCAGTAGTGGAGGAAGCGGGGAGACCCAGTACTTC; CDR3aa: CASSGGSGETQYF
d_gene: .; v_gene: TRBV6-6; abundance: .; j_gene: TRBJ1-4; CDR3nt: TGTGCCAGCAGTTACTCAGACGGGATGGGTGAAAAACTGTTTTTT; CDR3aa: CASSYSDGMGEKLFF
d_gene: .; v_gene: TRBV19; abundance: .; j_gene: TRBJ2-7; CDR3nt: TGTGCCAGTAGTATAGGAATGGGGAGCTACGAGCAGTACTTC; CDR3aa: CASSIGMGSYEQYF
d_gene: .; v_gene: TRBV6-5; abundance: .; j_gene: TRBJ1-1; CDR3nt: TGTGCCAGCAGGGCCGGACAGCCGAACACTGAAGCTTTCTTT; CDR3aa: CASRAGQPNTEAFF
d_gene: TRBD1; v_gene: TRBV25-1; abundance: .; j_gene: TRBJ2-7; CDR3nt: TGTGCCAGCAGTGACCCCACAGGGGTTCGTGAGTACTTC; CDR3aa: CASSDPTGVREYF
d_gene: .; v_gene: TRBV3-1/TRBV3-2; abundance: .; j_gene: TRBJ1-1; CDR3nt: TGTGCCAGCACCAGGGGCACTGAAGCTTTCTTT; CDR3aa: CASTRGTEAFF
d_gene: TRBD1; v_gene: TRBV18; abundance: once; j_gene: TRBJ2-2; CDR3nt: TGTGCCAGCTCACCGGACAGGGGGATCACCGGGGAGCTGTTTTTT; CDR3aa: CASSPDRGITGELFF
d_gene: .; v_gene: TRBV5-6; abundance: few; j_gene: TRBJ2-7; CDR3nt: TGTGCCAGCAGCTTGGTTGGGGCCTCCTACGAGCAGTACTTC; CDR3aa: CASSLVGASYEQYF